This is a list of T cell receptor beta chains from one sample in a study of T cells in Graves' hyperthyroidism and ophthalmopathy. Each CDR3 protein gets one entry after TCRdb re-called the multiplex PCR reads with MiXCR. The profile shows approximately 600,000 distinct CDR3 sequences, more than 11% of them singletons. The sequencing input was blood. The receptor source for this set is a woman aged 25 to 39 with Graves' hyperthyroidism that later progressed to Graves' ophthalmopathy. Each CDR3 is given with its conserved first and last residue. Fields, in order: V gene, D gene, CDR3 length, J gene, clone size, CDR3 protein, CDR3 DNA. A D gene is named only where the DNA matches it firmly. Clone size is not always given. Where it is, it says once, few, many or a class for expanded clones.

TRBV30,.,11,TRBJ2-2,many,CAWSEAGELFF,TGTGCCTGGAGTGAAGCCGGGGAGCTGTTTTTT
TRBV9,TRBD2,16,TRBJ2-3,few,CASSPILAGGPNTQYF,TGTGCCAGCAGCCCCATACTAGCGGGAGGGCCGAATACGCAGTATTTT
TRBV29-1,.,16,TRBJ1-4,.,CSVSGGKPASNEKLFF,TGCAGCGTTTCCGGTGGGAAACCGGCCTCTAATGAAAAACTGTTTTTT
TRBV6-1,.,15,TRBJ2-5,many,CASSEVPATQETQYF,TGTGCCAGCAGTGAAGTCCCAGCGACGCAAGAGACCCAGTACTTC
TRBV10-3,.,15,TRBJ1-2,many,CAITTLSGLGYGYTF,TGTGCCATCACGACCTTATCGGGTTTGGGCTATGGCTACACCTTC
TRBV19,.,16,TRBJ2-1,once,CVSREADLSSYNEQFF,TGTGTCAGTAGGGAAGCGGACCTTAGCTCCTACAATGAGCAGTTCTTC
TRBV29-1,.,14,TRBJ1-1,many,CSVARRLENTEAFF,TGCAGCGTTGCACGGAGACTTGAGAACACTGAAGCTTTCTTT
TRBV14,TRBD1,19,TRBJ1-4,.,CASSHQAPGQDTTNEKLFF,TGTGCCAGCAGCCATCAAGCCCCGGGACAGGATACAACTAATGAAAAACTGTTTTTT
TRBV2,TRBD2,15,TRBJ2-5,many,CASRATGLARETQYF,TGTGCCAGCAGAGCGACGGGACTAGCGCGAGAGACCCAGTACTTC
TRBV15,.,12,TRBJ2-7,few,CATSRDSVEQYF,TGTGCCACCAGCAGAGATTCGGTCGAGCAGTACTTC
TRBV5-1,TRBD2,15,TRBJ2-1,.,CASSWGLAENNEQFF,TGCGCCAGCAGCTGGGGACTAGCGGAAAACAATGAGCAGTTCTTC
TRBV19,TRBD1,14,TRBJ1-3,many,CASTLDRAGNTIYF,TGTGCCAGTACCCTCGACAGGGCTGGAAACACCATATATTTT
TRBV15,TRBD2,17,TRBJ2-5,.,CATSPGLVHTQGETQYF,TGTGCCACCAGCCCGGGACTAGTACACACGCAGGGTGAGACCCAGTACTTC
TRBV7-2,.,17,TRBJ2-3,many,CASSLLLASPPTDTQYF,TGTGCCAGCAGCCTCCTCCTTGCTAGCCCGCCCACAGATACGCAGTATTTT
TRBV7-3,TRBD1,16,TRBJ2-2,many,CASSLYQGARTGELFF,TGTGCCAGCAGCCTATATCAGGGGGCGAGGACCGGGGAGCTGTTTTTT
TRBV30,.,15,TRBJ1-2,once,CACRWPPRGAYGYTF,TGTGCCTGTAGATGGCCCCCTCGGGGGGCTTATGGCTACACCTTC
TRBV12-3/TRBV12-4,TRBD1,16,TRBJ1-1,.,CASRYSGTGLKTEAFF,TGTGCCAGCAGATACTCCGGGACAGGGCTTAAGACTGAAGCTTTCTTT
TRBV18,.,13,TRBJ1-6,many,CASSPPYNSPLHF,TGTGCCAGCTCACCGCCGTATAATTCACCCCTCCACTTT
TRBV4-3,.,16,TRBJ1-2,few,CASSQEGRIPNYGYTF,TGCGCCAGCAGCCAAGAAGGGCGGATTCCTAACTATGGCTACACCTTC
TRBV7-9,TRBD1,16,TRBJ2-6,.,CASSSGTGPGANVLTF,TGTGCCAGCAGCTCGGGGACAGGGCCTGGGGCCAACGTCCTGACTTTC
TRBV2,.,13,TRBJ2-1,many,CASRGDSNNEQFF,TGTGCCAGCAGGGGGGACTCCAACAATGAGCAGTTCTTC
TRBV30,TRBD2,16,TRBJ2-1,.,CAWISPSGSVNNEQFF,TGTGCCTGGATCAGTCCTAGCGGGAGTGTAAACAATGAGCAGTTCTTC
TRBV20-1,TRBD1,13,TRBJ1-1,.,CSDRTGGGSEAFF,TGCAGTGACCGGACAGGGGGCGGCTCTGAAGCTTTCTTT
TRBV11-2,.,14,TRBJ1-6,many,CASSLPARNSPLHF,TGTGCCAGCAGCTTGCCGGCCCGGAATTCACCCCTCCACTTT
TRBV28,.,13,TRBJ1-1,many,CASSFGWNTEAFF,TGTGCCAGCAGTTTTGGTTGGAACACTGAAGCTTTCTTT
TRBV27,.,15,TRBJ2-6,many,CASSLKGVGANVLTF,TGTGCCAGCAGTTTAAAGGGGGTCGGGGCCAACGTCCTGACTTTC
TRBV4-1,.,14,TRBJ2-7,.,CASTGIGQSYEQYF,TGCGCCAGCACAGGAATAGGACAATCCTACGAGCAGTACTTC
TRBV20-1,TRBD2,15,TRBJ2-7,.,CSARASGGPIYEQYF,TGCAGTGCTAGAGCATCGGGAGGCCCGATCTACGAGCAGTACTTC